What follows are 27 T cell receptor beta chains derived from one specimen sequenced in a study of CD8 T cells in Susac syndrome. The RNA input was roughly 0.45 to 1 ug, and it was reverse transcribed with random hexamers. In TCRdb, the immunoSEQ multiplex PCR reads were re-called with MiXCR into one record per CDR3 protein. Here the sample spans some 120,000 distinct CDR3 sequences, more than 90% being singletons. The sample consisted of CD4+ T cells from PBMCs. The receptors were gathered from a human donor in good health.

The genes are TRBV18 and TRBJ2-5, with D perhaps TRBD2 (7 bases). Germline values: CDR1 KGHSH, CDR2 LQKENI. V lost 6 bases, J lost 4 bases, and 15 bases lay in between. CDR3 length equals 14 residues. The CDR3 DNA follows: TGTGCCAGCTCCTTGACGGGGGGCACAGAGACCCAGTACTTC. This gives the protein CASSLTGGTETQYF.

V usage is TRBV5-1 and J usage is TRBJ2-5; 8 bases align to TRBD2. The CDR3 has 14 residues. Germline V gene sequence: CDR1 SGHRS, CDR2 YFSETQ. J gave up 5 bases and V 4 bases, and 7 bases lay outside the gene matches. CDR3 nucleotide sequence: TGCGCCAGCAGCATGAGCGGGAGCAGGGAGACCCAGTACTTC. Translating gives CASSMSGSRETQYF.

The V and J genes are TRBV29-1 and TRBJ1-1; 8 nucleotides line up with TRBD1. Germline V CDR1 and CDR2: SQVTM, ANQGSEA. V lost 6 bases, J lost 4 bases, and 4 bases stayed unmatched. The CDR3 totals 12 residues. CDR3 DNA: TGCAGCGTGGACAGGGTAACCACTGAAGCTTTCTTT. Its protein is CSVDRVTTEAFF.

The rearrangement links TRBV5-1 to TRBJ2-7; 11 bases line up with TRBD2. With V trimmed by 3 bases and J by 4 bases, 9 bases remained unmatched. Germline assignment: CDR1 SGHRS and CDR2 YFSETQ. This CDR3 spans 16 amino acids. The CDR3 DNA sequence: TGCGCCAGCAGCTCGATTCCGGGACTAGCGGTATACGAGCAGTACTTC. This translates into CASSSIPGLAVYEQYF.

Here the CDR3 DNA reads TGTGCCAGCTCACAAAAGGACAGCAACGAGCAGTACTTC. This codes for CASSQKDSNEQYF. The chain employs TRBV18 and TRBJ2-7; D may be TRBD1 (6 bases). Germline V gives CDR1 KGHSH, CDR2 LQKENI. The CDR3 loop spans 13 amino acids. V shed 4 bases and J shed 5 bases, with 12 bases lying between them.

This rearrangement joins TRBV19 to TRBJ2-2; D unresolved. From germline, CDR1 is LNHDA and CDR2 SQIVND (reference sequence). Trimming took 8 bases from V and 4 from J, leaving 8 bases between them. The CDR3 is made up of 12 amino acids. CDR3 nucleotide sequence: TGTGCCAGTCGTACCTTCACCGGGGAGCTGTTTTTT. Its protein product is CASRTFTGELFF.

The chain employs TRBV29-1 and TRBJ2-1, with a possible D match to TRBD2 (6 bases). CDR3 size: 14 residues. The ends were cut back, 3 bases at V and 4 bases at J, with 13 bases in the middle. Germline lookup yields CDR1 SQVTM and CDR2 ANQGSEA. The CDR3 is CSVDFGLSYNEQFF. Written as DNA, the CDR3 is TGCAGCGTTGACTTCGGACTATCTTACAATGAGCAGTTCTTC.

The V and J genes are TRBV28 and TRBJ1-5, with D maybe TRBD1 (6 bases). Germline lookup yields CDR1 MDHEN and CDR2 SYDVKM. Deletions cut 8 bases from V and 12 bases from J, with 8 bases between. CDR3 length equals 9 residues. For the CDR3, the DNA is TGTGCCAGCGGGGGGCTCCAGCATTTT. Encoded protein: CASGGLQHF.

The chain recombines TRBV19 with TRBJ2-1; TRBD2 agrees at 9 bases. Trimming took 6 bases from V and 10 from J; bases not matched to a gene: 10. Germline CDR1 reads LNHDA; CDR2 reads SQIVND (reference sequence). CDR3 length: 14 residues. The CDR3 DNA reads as TGTGCCAGTAGGGTCGATAGCGGGAGAGGCGAGCAGTTCTTC. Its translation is CASRVDSGRGEQFF.

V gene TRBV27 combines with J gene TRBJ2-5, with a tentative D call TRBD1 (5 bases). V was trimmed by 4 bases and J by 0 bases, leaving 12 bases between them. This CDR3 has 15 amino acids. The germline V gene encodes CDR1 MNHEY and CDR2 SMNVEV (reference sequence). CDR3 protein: CASSSAGQYQETQYF. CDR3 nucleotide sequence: TGTGCCAGCAGTTCGGCAGGGCAGTACCAAGAGACCCAGTACTTC.

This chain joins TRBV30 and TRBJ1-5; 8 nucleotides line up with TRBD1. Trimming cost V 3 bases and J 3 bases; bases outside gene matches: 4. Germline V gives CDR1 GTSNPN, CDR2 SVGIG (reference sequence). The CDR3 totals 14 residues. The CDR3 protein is CAWRGQGTNQPQHF. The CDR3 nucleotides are TGTGCCTGGAGAGGACAGGGAACCAATCAGCCCCAGCATTTT.

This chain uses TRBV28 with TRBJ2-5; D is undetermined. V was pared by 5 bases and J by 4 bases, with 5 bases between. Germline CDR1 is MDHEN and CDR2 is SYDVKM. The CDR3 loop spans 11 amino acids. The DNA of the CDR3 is TGTGCCAGCAGTGAACGAGAGACCCAGTACTTC. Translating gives CASSERETQYF.

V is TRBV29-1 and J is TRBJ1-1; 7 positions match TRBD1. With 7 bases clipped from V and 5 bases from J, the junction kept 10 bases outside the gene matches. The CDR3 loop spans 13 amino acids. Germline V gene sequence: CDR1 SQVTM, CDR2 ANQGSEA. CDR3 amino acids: CSGRGQVETEAFF. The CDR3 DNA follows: TGCAGCGGGAGAGGACAGGTCGAGACTGAAGCTTTCTTT. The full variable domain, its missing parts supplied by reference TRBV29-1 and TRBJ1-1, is SAVISQKPSRDICQRGTSLTIQCQVDSQVTMMFWYRQQPGQSLTLIATANQGSEATYESGFVIDKFPISRPNLTFSTLTVSNMSPEDSSIYLCSGRGQVETEAFFGQGTRLTVV.

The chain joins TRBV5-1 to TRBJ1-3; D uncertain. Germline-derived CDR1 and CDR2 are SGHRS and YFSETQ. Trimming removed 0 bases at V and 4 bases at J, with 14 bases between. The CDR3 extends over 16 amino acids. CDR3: CASSLAGRSGGNTIYF. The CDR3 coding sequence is TGCGCCAGCAGCTTGGCCGGCAGGTCGGGCGGAAACACCATATATTTT.

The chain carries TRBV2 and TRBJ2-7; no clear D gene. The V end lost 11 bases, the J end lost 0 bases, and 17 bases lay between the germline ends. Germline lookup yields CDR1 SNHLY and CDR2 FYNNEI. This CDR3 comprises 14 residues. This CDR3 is CACEPRRSSYEQYF. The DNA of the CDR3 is TGTGCCTGCGAGCCCCGACGGAGCTCCTACGAGCAGTACTTC.

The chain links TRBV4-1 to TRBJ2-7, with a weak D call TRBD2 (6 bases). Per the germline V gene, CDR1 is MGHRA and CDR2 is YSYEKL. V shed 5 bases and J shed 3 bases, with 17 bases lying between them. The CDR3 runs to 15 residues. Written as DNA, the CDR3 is TGCGCCAGCAGCTCAACTAGCCCTGTTTTCTACGAGCAGTACTTC. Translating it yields CASSSTSPVFYEQYF.

The CDR3 protein is CSGSGATDTQYF. The CDR3 DNA reads as TGCAGCGGGTCGGGGGCCACAGATACGCAGTATTTT. This chain uses TRBV29-1 with TRBJ2-3, with D possibly being TRBD1 or TRBD2 (6 bases each). The CDR3 has 12 amino acids. Germline V gene lookup returns CDR1 SQVTM and CDR2 ANQGSEA. V shed 7 bases and J shed 2 bases, with 10 bases lying between them.

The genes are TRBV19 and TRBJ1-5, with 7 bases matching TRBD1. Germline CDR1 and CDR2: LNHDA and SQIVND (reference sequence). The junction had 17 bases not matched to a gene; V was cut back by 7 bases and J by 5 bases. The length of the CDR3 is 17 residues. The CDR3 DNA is TGTGCCAGTATAGGCTCTTCCGGGATGACAGGGCATCAGCCCCAGCATTTT. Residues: CASIGSSGMTGHQPQHF.

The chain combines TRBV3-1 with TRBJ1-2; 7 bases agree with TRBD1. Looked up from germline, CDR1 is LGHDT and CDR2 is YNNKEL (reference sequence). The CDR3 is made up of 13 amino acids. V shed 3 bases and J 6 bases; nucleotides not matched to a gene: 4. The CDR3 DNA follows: TGTGCCAGCAGCCACGACAGGGCCCATGGCTACACCTTC. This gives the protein CASSHDRAHGYTF.

CDR3 region: CASSLVSGSYGYTF. CDR3 bases: TGTGCCAGCAGTTTAGTGTCTGGGTCCTATGGCTACACCTTC. V and J are TRBV12-3 or TRBV12-4 and TRBJ1-2, with D uncertain. CDR3 length: 14 residues. V dropped 1 base and J dropped 4 bases, with 10 bases sitting between them.

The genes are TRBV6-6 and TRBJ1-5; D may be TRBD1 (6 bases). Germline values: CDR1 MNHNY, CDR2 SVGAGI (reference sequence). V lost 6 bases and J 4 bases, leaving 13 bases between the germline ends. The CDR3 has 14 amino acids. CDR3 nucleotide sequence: TGTGCCAGCAGCCTCGACAGGACGAATCAGCCCCAGCATTTT. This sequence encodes CASSLDRTNQPQHF.

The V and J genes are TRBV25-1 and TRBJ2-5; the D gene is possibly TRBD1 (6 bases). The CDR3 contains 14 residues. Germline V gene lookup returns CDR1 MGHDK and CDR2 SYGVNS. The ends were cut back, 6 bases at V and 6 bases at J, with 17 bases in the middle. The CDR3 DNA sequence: TGTGCCAGCAGAACCGAGGGGGTAGATAAGACCCAGTACTTC. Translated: CASRTEGVDKTQYF.

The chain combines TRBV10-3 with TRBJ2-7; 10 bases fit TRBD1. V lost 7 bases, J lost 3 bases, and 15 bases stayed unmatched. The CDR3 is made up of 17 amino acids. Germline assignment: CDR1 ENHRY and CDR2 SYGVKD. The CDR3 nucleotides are TGTGCCATCACTCCCCAGGGGCCGGGACAGGGGTTCTACGAGCAGTACTTC. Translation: CAITPQGPGQGFYEQYF.

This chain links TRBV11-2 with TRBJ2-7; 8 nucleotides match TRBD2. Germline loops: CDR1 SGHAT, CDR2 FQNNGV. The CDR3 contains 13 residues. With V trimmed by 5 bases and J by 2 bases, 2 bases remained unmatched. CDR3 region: CASSAGLAYEQYF. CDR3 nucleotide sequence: TGTGCCAGCAGCGCGGGACTAGCCTACGAGCAGTACTTC.

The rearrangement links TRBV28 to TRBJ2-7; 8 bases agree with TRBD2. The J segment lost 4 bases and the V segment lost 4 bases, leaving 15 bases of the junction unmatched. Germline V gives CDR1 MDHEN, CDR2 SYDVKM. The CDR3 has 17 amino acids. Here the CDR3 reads CASSSPAISGVRYEQYF. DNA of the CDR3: TGTGCCAGCAGTTCGCCCGCAATTAGCGGGGTGCGTTACGAGCAGTACTTC.

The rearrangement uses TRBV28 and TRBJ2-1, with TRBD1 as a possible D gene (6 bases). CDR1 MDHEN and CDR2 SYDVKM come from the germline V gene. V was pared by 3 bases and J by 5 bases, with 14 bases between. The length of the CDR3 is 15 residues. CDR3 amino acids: CASSFVQGWDNEQFF. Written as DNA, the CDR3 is TGTGCCAGCAGTTTTGTGCAGGGGTGGGACAATGAGCAGTTCTTC.

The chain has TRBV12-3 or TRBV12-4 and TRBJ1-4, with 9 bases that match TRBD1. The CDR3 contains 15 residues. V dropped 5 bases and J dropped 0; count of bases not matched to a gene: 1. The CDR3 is CASSGTGSTNEKLFF. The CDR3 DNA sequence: TGTGCCAGCAGTGGGACAGGGTCAACTAATGAAAAACTGTTTTTT.